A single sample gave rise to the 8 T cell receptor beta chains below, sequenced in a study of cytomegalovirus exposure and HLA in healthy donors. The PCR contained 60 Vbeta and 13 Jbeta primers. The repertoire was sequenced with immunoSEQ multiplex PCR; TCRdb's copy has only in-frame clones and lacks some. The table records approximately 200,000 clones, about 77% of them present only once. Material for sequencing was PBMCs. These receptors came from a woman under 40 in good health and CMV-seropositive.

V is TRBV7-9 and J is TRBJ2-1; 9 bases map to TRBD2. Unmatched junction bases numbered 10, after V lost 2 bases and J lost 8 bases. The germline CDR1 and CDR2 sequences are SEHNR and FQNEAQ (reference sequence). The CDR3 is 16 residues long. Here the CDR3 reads CASSLILLAGLDEQFF. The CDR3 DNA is TGTGCCAGCAGCTTAATACTACTAGCGGGTTTAGATGAGCAGTTCTTC. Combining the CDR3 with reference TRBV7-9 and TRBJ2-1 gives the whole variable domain DTGVSQNPRHKITKRGQNVTFRCDPISEHNRLYWYRQTLGQGPEFLTYFQNEAQLEKSRLLSDRFSAERPKGSFSTLEIQRTEQGDSAMYLCASSLILLAGLDEQFFGPGTRLTVL.

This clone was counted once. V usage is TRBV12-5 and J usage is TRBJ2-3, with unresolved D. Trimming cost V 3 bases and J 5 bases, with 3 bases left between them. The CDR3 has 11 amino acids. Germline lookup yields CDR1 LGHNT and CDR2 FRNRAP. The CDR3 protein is CASGFGDTQYF. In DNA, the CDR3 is TGTGCTAGTGGTTTCGGAGATACGCAGTATTTT.

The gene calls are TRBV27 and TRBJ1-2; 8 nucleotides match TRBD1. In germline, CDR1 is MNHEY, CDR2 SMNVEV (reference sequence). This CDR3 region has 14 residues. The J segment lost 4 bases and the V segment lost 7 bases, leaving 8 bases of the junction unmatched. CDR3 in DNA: TGTGCCAGCAACTCCAGGGGGCGCGGCTATGGCTACACCTTC. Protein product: CASNSRGRGYGYTF.

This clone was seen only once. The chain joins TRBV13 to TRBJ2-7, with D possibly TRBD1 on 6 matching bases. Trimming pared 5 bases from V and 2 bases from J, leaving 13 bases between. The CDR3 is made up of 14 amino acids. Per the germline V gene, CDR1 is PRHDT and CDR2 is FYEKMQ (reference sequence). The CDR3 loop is CASSLEGDPYEQYF. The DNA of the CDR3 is TGTGCCAGCAGCCTAGAGGGGGACCCCTACGAGCAGTACTTC. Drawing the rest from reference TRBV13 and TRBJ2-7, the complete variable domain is AAGVIQSPRHLIKEKRETATLKCYPIPRHDTVYWYQQGPGQDPQFLISFYEKMQSDKGSIPDRFSAQQFSDYHSELNMSSLELGDSALYFCASSLEGDPYEQYFGPGTRLTVT.

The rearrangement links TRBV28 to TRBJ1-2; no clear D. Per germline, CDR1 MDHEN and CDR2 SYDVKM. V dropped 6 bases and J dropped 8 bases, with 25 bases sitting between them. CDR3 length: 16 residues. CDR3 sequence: CASRKHVVGSSRGYTF. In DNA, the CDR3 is TGTGCCAGCAGAAAGCACGTTGTCGGGAGTAGTAGGGGCTACACCTTC.

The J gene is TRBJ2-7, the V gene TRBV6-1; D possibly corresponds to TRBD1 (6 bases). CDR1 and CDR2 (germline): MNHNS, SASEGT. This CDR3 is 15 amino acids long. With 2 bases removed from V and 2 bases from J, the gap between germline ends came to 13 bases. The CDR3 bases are TGTGCCAGCAGTGAATTAGGGCAGGGGCCCTACGAGCAGTACTTC. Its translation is CASSELGQGPYEQYF.

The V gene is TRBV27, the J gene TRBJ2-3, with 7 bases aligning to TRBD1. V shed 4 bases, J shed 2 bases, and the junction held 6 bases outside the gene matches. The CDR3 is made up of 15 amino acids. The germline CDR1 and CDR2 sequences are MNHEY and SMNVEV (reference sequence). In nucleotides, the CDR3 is TGTGCCAGCAGTTCCGGACAGGAGAACACAGATACGCAGTATTTT. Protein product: CASSSGQENTDTQYF.

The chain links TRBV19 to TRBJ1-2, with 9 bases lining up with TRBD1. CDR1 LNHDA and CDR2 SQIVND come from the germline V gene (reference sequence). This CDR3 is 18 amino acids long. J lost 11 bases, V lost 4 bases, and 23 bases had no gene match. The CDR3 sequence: CASSNPGRTGAKRVGYTF. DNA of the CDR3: TGTGCCAGTAGTAACCCCGGCCGGACAGGGGCAAAACGCGTGGGGTACACCTTC.